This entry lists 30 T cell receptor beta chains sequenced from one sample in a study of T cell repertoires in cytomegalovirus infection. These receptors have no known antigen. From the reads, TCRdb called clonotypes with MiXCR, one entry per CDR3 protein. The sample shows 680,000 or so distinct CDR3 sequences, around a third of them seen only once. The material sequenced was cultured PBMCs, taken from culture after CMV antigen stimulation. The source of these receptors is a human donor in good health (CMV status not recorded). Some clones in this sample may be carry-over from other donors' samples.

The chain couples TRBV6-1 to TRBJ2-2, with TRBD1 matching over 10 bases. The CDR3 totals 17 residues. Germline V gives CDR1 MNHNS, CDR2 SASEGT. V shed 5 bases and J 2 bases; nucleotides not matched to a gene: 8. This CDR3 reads CASSSSTGGGNTGELFF. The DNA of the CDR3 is TGTGCCAGCAGTTCATCGACAGGGGGCGGTAACACCGGGGAGCTGTTTTTT.

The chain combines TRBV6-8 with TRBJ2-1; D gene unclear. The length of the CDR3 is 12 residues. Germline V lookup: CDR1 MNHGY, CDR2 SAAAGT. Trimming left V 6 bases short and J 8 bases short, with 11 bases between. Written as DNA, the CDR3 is TGTGCCAGCAGCCCTAATGTCCATGAGCAGTTCTTC. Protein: CASSPNVHEQFF.

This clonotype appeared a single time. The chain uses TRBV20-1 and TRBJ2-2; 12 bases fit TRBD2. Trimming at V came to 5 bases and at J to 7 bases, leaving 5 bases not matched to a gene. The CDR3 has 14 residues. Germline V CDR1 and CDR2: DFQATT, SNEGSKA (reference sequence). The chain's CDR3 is CSARTSGTDGELFF. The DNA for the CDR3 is TGCAGTGCTCGGACTAGCGGGACCGACGGGGAGCTGTTTTTT.

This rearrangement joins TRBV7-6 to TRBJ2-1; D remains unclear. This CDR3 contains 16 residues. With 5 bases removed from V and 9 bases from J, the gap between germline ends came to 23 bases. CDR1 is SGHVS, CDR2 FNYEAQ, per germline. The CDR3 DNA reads TGTGCCAGCAGCCCCCCGGGCAGTGTGGATTCGGCTGAGCAGTTCTTC. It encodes CASSPPGSVDSAEQFF. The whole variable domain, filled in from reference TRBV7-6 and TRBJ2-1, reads GAGVSQSPRYKVTKRGQDVALRCDPISGHVSLYWYRQALGQGPEFLTYFNYEAQQDKSGLPNDRFSAERPEGSISTLTIQRTEQRDSAMYRCASSPPGSVDSAEQFFGPGTRLTVL.

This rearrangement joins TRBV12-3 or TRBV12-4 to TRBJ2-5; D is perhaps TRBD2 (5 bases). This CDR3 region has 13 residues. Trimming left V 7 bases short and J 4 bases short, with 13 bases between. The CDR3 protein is CASTQLGVETQYF. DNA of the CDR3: TGTGCCAGCACTCAACTGGGAGTAGAGACCCAGTACTTC.

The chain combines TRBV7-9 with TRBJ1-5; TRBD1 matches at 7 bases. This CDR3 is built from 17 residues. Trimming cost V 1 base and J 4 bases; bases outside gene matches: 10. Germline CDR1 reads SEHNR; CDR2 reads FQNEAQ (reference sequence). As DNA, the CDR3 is TGTGCCAGCAGCTTAGTATCGGGGGGACAGCGTAATCAGCCCCAGCATTTT. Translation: CASSLVSGGQRNQPQHF.

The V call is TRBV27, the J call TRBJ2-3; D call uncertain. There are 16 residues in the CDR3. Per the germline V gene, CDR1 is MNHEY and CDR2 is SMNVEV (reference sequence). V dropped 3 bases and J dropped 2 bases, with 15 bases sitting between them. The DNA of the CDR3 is TGTGCCAGCAGTTTCACGGGCCACGCTCCCACAGATACGCAGTATTTT. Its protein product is CASSFTGHAPTDTQYF.

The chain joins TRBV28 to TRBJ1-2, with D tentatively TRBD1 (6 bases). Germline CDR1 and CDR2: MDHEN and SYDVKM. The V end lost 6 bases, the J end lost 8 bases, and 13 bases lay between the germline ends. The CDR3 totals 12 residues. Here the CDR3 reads CASRGADRGYTF. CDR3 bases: TGTGCCAGCAGGGGGGCGGACAGAGGCTACACCTTC.

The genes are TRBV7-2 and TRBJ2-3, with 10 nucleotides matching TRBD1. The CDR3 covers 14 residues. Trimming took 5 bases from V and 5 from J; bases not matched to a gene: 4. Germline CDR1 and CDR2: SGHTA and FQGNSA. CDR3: CASSIDRGQDTQYF. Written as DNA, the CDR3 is TGTGCCAGCAGCATAGACAGGGGGCAAGATACGCAGTATTTT.

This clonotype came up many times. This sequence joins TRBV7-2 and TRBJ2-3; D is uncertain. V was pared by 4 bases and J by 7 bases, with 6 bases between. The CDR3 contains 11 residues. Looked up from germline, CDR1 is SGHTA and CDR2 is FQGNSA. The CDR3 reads CASSYPHTQYF. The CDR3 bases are TGTGCCAGCAGCTATCCACATACGCAGTATTTT.

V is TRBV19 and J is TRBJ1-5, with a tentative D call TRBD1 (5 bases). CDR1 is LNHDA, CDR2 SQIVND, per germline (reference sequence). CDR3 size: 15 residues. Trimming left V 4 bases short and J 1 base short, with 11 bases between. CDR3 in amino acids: CASSTRGSSNQPQHF. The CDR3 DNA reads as TGTGCCAGTAGTACTAGGGGTTCGAGCAATCAGCCCCAGCATTTT.

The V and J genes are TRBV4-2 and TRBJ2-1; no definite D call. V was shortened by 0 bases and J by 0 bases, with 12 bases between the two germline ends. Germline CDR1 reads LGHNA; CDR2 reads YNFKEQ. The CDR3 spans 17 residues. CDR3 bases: TGTGCCAGCAGCCAAGAACACTACCCCCACTCCTACAATGAGCAGTTCTTC. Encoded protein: CASSQEHYPHSYNEQFF.

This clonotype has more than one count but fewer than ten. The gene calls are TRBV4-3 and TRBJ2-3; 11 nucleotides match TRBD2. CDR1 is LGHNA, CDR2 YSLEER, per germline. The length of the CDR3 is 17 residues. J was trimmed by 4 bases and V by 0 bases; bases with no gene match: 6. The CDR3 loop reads CASSQDRSGRVADTQYF. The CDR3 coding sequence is TGCGCCAGCAGCCAAGATCGTAGCGGGAGGGTTGCAGATACGCAGTATTTT.

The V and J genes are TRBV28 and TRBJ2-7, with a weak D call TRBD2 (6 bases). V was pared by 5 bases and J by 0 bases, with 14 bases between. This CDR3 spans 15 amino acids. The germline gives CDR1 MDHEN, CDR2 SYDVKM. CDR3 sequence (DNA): TGTGCCAGCAGTGACCTAGCGTTAGACTCCTACGAGCAGTACTTC. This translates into CASSDLALDSYEQYF. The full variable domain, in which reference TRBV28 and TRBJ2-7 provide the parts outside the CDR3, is DVKVTQSSRYLVKRTGEKVFLECVQDMDHENMFWYRQDPGLGLRLIYFSYDVKMKEKGDIPEGYSVSREKKERFSLILESASTNQTSMYLCASSDLALDSYEQYFGPGTRLTVT.

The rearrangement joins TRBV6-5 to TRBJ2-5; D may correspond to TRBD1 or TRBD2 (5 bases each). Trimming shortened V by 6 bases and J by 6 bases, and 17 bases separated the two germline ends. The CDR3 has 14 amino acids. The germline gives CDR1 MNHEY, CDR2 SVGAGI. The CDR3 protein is CASSHGVGVKTQYF. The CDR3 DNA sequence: TGTGCCAGCAGCCACGGCGTGGGGGTGAAGACCCAGTACTTC.

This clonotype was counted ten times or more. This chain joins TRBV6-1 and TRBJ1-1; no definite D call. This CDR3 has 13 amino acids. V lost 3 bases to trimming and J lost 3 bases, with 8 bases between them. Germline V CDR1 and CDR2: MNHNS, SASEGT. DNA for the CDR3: TGTGCCAGCAGTGATTTTGGCGACACTGAAGCTTTCTTT. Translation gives CASSDFGDTEAFF.

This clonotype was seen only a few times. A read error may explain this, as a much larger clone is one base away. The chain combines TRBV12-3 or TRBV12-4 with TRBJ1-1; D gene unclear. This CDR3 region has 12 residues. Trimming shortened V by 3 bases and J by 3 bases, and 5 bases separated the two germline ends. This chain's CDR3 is CASSFPYTEAFF. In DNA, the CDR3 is TGTGCCAGCAGTTTCCCGTACACTGAAGCTTTCTTT.

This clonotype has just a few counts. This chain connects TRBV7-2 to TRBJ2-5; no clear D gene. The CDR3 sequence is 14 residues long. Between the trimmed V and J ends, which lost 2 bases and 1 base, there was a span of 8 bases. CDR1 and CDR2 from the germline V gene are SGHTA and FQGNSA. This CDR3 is CASSLNSRQETQYF. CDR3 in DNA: TGTGCCAGCAGCTTAAACAGCCGCCAAGAGACCCAGTACTTC.

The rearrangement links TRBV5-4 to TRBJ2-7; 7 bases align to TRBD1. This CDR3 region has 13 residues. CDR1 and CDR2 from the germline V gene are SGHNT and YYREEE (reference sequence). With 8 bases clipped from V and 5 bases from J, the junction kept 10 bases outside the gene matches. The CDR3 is CASQTGTSNEQYF. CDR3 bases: TGTGCCAGTCAGACAGGGACATCCAACGAGCAGTACTTC. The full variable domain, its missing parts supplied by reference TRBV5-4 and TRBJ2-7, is ETGVTQSPTHLIKTRGQQVTLRCSSQSGHNTVSWYQQALGQGPQFIFQYYREEENGRGNFPPRFSGLQFPNYSSELNVNALELDDSALYLCASQTGTSNEQYFGPGTRLTVT.

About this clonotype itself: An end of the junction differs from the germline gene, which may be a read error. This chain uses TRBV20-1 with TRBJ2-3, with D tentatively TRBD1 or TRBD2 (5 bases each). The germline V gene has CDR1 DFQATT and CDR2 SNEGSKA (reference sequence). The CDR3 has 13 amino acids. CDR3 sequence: CSARGAGTDTQYF. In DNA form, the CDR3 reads TGCAGTGCGAGAGGGGCGGGCACAGATACGCAGTATTTT.

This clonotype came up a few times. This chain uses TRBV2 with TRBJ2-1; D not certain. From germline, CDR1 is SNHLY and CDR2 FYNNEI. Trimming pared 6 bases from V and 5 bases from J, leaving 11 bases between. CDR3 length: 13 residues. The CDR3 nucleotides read TGTGCCAGCAGGTCTTGGACCGACAATGAGCAGTTCTTC. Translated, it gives CASRSWTDNEQFF.

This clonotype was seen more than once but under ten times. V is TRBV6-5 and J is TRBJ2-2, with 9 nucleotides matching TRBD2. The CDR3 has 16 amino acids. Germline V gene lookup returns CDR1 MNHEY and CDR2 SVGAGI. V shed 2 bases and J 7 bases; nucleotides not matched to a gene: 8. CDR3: CASSYPWREGYGELFF. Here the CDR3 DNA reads TGTGCCAGCAGTTACCCCTGGCGGGAGGGATACGGGGAGCTGTTTTTT.

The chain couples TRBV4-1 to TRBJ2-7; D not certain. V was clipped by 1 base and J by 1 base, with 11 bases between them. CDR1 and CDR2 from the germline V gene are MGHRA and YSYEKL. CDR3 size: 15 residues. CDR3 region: CASSQGLGMSYEQYF. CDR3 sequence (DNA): TGCGCCAGCAGCCAAGGCTTAGGGATGTCCTACGAGCAGTACTTC.

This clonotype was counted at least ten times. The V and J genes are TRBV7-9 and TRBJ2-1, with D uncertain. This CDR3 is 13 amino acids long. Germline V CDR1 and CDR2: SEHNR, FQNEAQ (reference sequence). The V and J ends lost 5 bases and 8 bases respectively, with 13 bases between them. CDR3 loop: CASSRSYKDEQFF. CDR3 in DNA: TGTGCCAGCAGCCGAAGCTATAAAGATGAGCAGTTCTTC.

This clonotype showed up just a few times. The CDR3 loop is CASRVNSNQPQHF. Written as DNA, the CDR3 is TGTGCCAGTAGGGTTAATAGCAATCAGCCCCAGCATTTT. The V gene is TRBV19, the J gene TRBJ1-5; D is ambiguous. This CDR3 contains 13 residues. V was pared by 6 bases and J by 0 bases, with 6 bases between. Germline-derived CDR1 and CDR2 are LNHDA and SQIVND (reference sequence).

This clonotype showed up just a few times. Here the CDR3 reads CASSYGQGRYEQYF. CDR3 sequence (DNA): TGTGCCAGCAGTTACGGGCAGGGAAGATACGAGCAGTACTTC. The chain joins TRBV6-2 or TRBV6-3 to TRBJ2-7; D perhaps matches TRBD1 (5 bases). The CDR3 is 14 residues long. V lost 2 bases and J lost 4, with 12 bases in between. Germline assignment: CDR1 MNHEY and CDR2 SVGEGT.

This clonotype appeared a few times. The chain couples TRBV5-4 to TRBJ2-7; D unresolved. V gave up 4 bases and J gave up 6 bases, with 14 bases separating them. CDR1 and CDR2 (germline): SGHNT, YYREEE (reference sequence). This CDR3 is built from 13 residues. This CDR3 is CASSLDPAPEQYF. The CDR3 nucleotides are TGTGCCAGCAGCCTCGACCCCGCTCCCGAGCAGTACTTC.

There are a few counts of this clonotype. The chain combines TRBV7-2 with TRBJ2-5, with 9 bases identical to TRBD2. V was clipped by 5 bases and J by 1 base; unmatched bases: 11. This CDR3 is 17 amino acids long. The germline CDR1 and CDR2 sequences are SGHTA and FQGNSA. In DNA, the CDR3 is TGTGCCAGCAGCCCCTATATAACTAGCGGGCCCCAAGAGACCCAGTACTTC. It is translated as CASSPYITSGPQETQYF.

CDR3 coding DNA: TGTGCCAGCAGCCGACAGGGGATAAACTACAATGAGCAGTTCTTC. This codes for CASSRQGINYNEQFF. The chain is built from TRBV5-5 and TRBJ2-1; 8 bases map to TRBD1. The junction had 6 bases not matched to a gene; V was cut back by 4 bases and J by 3 bases. The CDR3 contains 15 residues. The germline V gene encodes CDR1 SGHKS and CDR2 YYEKEE (reference sequence).

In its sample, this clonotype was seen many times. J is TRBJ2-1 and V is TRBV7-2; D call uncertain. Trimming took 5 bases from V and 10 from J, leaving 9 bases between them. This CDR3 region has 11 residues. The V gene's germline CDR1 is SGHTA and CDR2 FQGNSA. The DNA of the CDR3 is TGTGCCAGCAGCCCGCGAAGGGAGCAGTTCTTC. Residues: CASSPRREQFF.